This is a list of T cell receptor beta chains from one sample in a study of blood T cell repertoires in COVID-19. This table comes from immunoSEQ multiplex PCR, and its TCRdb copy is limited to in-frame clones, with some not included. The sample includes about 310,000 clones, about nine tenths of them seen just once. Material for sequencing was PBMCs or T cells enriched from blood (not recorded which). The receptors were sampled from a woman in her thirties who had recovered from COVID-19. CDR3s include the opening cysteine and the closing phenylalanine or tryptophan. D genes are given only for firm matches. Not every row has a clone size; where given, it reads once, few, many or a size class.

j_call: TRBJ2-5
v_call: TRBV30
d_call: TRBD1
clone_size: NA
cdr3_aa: CAWSGTGEETQYF
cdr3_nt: TGTGCCTGGTCCGGGACAGGGGAAGAGACCCAGTACTTC

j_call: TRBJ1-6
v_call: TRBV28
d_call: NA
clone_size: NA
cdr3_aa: CASSLIPGHRVKVPLHF
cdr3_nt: TGTGCCAGCAGTTTAATTCCAGGGCATAGGGTTAAGGTCCCCCTCCACTTT

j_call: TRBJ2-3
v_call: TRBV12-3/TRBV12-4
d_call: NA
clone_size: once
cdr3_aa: CASTITDTQYF
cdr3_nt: TGTGCCAGCACAATCACAGATACGCAGTATTTT

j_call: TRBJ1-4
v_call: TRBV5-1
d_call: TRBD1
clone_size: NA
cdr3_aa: CASSFGGDRVAEKLFF
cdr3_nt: TGCGCCAGCAGCTTTGGAGGGGACAGGGTGGCCGAAAAACTGTTTTTT

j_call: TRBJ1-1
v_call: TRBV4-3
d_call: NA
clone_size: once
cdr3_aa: CASSQARRTEAFF
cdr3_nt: TGCGCCAGCAGCCAAGCTAGGCGTACTGAAGCTTTCTTT

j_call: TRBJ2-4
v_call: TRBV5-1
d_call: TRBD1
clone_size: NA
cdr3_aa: CASSLTAQGVSKNIQYF
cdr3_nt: TGCGCCAGCAGCTTGACCGCACAGGGGGTCTCCAAAAACATTCAGTACTTC

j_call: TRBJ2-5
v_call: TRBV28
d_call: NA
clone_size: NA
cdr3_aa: CASSTYWRQETQYF
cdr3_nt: TGTGCCAGCAGTACCTACTGGAGGCAAGAGACCCAGTACTTC

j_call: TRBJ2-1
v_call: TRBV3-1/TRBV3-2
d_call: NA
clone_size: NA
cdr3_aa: CASSLEGGYEQFF
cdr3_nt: TGTGCCAGCAGCTTGGAAGGGGGATATGAGCAGTTCTTC

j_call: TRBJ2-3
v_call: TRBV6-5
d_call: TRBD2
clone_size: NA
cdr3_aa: CASGLASSTDTQYF
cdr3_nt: TGTGCCAGCGGACTAGCGAGTAGCACAGATACGCAGTATTTT

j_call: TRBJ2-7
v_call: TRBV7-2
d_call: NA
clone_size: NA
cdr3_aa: CASSWAPGGESGYEQYF
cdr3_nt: TGTGCCAGCAGCTGGGCGCCAGGAGGGGAGAGCGGCTACGAGCAGTACTTC

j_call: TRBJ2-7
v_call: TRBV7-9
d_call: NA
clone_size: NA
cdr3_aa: CASSFRDTSYEQYF
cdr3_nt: TGTGCCAGCAGCTTCCGGGACACTTCCTACGAGCAGTACTTC

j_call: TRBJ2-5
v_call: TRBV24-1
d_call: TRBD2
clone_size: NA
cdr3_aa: CATSGTSGIQETQYF
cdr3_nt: TGTGCCACCTCGGGGACTAGCGGGATACAAGAGACCCAGTACTTC

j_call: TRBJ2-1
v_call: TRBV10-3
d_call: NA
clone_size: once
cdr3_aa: CAITDNNEQFF
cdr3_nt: TGTGCCATCACCGACAATAATGAGCAGTTCTTC

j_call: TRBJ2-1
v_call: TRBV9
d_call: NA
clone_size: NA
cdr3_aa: CASSVAVGPYNEQFF
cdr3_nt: TGTGCCAGCAGCGTGGCGGTTGGCCCCTACAATGAGCAGTTCTTC

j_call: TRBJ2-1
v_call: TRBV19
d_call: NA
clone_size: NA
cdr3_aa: CASSGGVSASEQFF
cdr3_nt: TGTGCCAGTAGCGGAGGAGTGTCTGCCTCTGAGCAGTTCTTC

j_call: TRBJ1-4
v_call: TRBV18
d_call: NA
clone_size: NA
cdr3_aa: CASSPPGGTNEKLFF
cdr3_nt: TGTGCCAGCTCACCACCGGGGGGAACTAATGAAAAACTGTTTTTT

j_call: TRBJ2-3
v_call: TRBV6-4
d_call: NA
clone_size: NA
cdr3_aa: CASAQQETTDTQYF
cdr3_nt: TGTGCCAGCGCCCAACAGGAGACGACAGATACGCAGTATTTT